What follows describes a single TCR beta chain. Its cognate antigen is unknown. These data are taken from a study of T cell repertoires in cytomegalovirus infection. Looking at the study overall: The study used recently identified HLA-C-restricted and well-studied HLA-B-restricted CMV epitopes. Through public TCR beta signatures, both CMV infection and matching HLA type were indicated. The study, taken as a whole, reports: Accumulated public TCR beta family frequency recognized individuals carrying CMV together with the relevant HLA.

The CDR3 covers 12 residues. Germline values: CDR1 MNHNY, CDR2 SVGAGI (reference sequence). Trimming stripped 2 bases from V and 5 bases from J, with 7 bases between. Each CDR3 protein gets one entry after TCRdb re-called the reads with MiXCR. The sample holds fewer than 25,000 distinct CDR3 sequences; 20% to 25% are singletons and the top ten take roughly nine tenths. The chain is built from TRBV6-6 and TRBJ2-7; D ambiguous. The sequences come from CD8+ T cells from cultured PBMCs, collected from culture after CMV antigen stimulation. The sequence derives from a human donor in good health (CMV status not recorded). Some clones in this sample may be carry-over from other donors' samples. In DNA form, the CDR3 reads TGTGCCAGCAGTTACGTGCGAGACGAGCAGTACTTC. Translation: CASSYVRDEQYF.